Shown below are 19 T cell receptor beta chains from a single sample sequenced in a study of CD8 T cells in Susac syndrome. Random hexamers were used to reverse transcribe the RNA input (about 0.5 to 1 ug). TCRdb fed the immunoSEQ multiplex PCR reads into MiXCR, producing one record per CDR3 protein. Among under 250,000 distinct CDR3 sequences listed, 94% were seen once. The sequencing sample was made of CD4+ T cells from PBMCs. These receptor sequences come from a human donor with Susac syndrome.

In this sample, this clonotype turned up once. This rearrangement joins TRBV10-3 to TRBJ1-5, with TRBD1 as a possible D gene (5 bases). Trimming removed 3 bases at V and 4 bases at J, with 19 bases between. Germline V lookup: CDR1 ENHRY, CDR2 SYGVKD. The CDR3 contains 17 residues. CDR3 in DNA: TGTGCCATCAGTGACCCGGTGGGGACGGGTAAAAATCAGCCCCAGCATTTT. Translation: CAISDPVGTGKNQPQHF.

The chain joins TRBV20-1 to TRBJ2-1; tentatively, D is TRBD1 (6 bases). Trimming removed 6 bases from V and 1 base from J, with 13 bases in between. The CDR3 runs to 14 residues. In germline, CDR1 is DFQATT, CDR2 SNEGSKA (reference sequence). The CDR3 DNA is TGCAGTGCACCTCAGACAGGATCCTACAATGAGCAGTTCTTC. Translated, it gives CSAPQTGSYNEQFF.

This sequence joins TRBV7-9 and TRBJ1-6, with D uncertain. The CDR3 runs 12 residues. Trimming took 1 base from V and 8 from J, leaving 3 bases between them. Germline V CDR1 and CDR2: SEHNR, FQNEAQ (reference sequence). This CDR3 reads CASSLGDSPLHF. In nucleotides, the CDR3 is TGTGCCAGCAGCTTAGGGGATTCACCCCTCCACTTT.

As DNA, the CDR3 is TGTGCCACCAGCAGAGACAGGGTAGGAAGCAATCAGCCCCAGCATTTT. Its translation: CATSRDRVGSNQPQHF. The chain combines TRBV15 with TRBJ1-5; perhaps TRBD1 as D (5 bases). Trimming stripped 0 bases from V and 1 base from J, with 10 bases between. CDR3 length: 16 amino acids. Germline CDR1 and CDR2: LNHNV and YYDKDF (reference sequence).

The V call is TRBV2, the J call TRBJ2-5; 7 bases agree with TRBD1. Trimming took 5 bases from V and 2 from J; bases not matched to a gene: 2. In germline, CDR1 is SNHLY, CDR2 FYNNEI. There are 13 residues in the CDR3. Here the CDR3 reads CASSRGQQETQYF. The CDR3, as DNA: TGTGCCAGCAGTAGGGGACAGCAAGAGACCCAGTACTTC.

This chain joins TRBV6-6 and TRBJ2-7; maybe TRBD1 (5 bases). The CDR3 is 12 amino acids. The germline V gene has CDR1 MNHNY and CDR2 SVGAGI (reference sequence). V gave up 6 bases and J gave up 5 bases, with 11 bases separating them. The CDR3 is CASRSDSNEQYF. As DNA, the CDR3 is TGTGCCAGCAGGAGTGACAGTAACGAGCAGTACTTC.

This chain connects TRBV3-1 to TRBJ1-6; 12 bases align to TRBD1. Trimming cost V 8 bases and J 7 bases; bases outside gene matches: 3. The CDR3 extends over 14 amino acids. Germline loops: CDR1 LGHDT, CDR2 YNNKEL (reference sequence). The CDR3 spells CASSGTGGNSPLHF. The CDR3 nucleotides are TGTGCCAGCTCCGGGACAGGGGGCAATTCACCCCTCCACTTT.

This clonotype has only a few counts. This rearrangement joins TRBV19 to TRBJ2-3; D not resolved. The CDR3 covers 12 residues. Trimming removed 5 bases from V and 0 bases from J, with 3 bases in between. Germline-derived CDR1 and CDR2 are LNHDA and SQIVND (reference sequence). The CDR3 is CASSQSTDTQYF. The CDR3 DNA sequence: TGTGCCAGTAGTCAGAGCACAGATACGCAGTATTTT.

The chain uses TRBV19 and TRBJ1-5; 10 bases fit TRBD1. V lost 5 bases and J lost 3; bases outside the gene matches: 10. Germline V gene data show CDR1 as LNHDA and CDR2 as SQIVND (reference sequence). This CDR3 contains 17 residues. CDR3 amino acids: CASSGLGTGAANQPQHF. The CDR3 nucleotides are TGTGCCAGTAGTGGACTCGGGACAGGGGCCGCCAATCAGCCCCAGCATTTT.

The chain is built from TRBV11-1 and TRBJ1-1, with D perhaps TRBD1 (5 bases). CDR3 size: 15 residues. The germline V and J ends were trimmed by 4 bases and 2 bases, with 14 bases remaining between them. Germline assignment: CDR1 SGHAT and CDR2 FQDESV (reference sequence). The CDR3 region is CASSSGIRVNTEAFF. CDR3 bases: TGTGCCAGCAGCTCAGGGATCCGAGTAAACACTGAAGCTTTCTTT.

The chain has TRBV30 and TRBJ2-7, with a possible D match to TRBD1 (6 bases). Trimming removed 2 bases at V and 1 base at J, with 12 bases between. Germline assignment: CDR1 GTSNPN and CDR2 SVGIG (reference sequence). CDR3 size: 14 residues. CDR3 DNA sequence: TGTGCCTGGAGTCTCCACAGGGTTTCCTACGAGCAGTACTTC. It specifies CAWSLHRVSYEQYF.

The chain recombines TRBV5-1 with TRBJ2-5; 7 positions agree with TRBD2. Germline-derived CDR1 and CDR2 are SGHRS and YFSETQ. The V gene end was trimmed by 2 bases and the J gene end by 5 bases; junction bases not matched to a gene: 6. The CDR3 runs to 14 residues. This CDR3 is CASSLGSGRETQYF. In DNA form, the CDR3 reads TGCGCCAGCAGCTTAGGCTCCGGGAGGGAGACCCAGTACTTC.

The rearrangement links TRBV28 to TRBJ1-5; 7 bases are a match to TRBD1. This CDR3 comprises 15 residues. V lost 2 bases and J lost 6; bases outside the gene matches: 7. Per the germline V gene, CDR1 is MDHEN and CDR2 is SYDVKM. CDR3: CASSLTERGLQPQHF. CDR3 nucleotide sequence: TGTGCCAGCAGTTTAACGGAGAGGGGGCTTCAGCCCCAGCATTTT.

The DNA for the CDR3 is TGCAGCATGAGCCCAGGGATTCGGGAGACCCAGTACTTC. It specifies CSMSPGIRETQYF. J is TRBJ2-5 and V is TRBV29-1; D might be TRBD1 (5 bases). From germline, CDR1 is SQVTM and CDR2 ANQGSEA. The CDR3 consists of 13 residues. Deletions cut 8 bases from V and 5 bases from J, with 18 bases between.

The rearrangement links TRBV5-1 to TRBJ1-1, with TRBD1 identical over 7 bases. CDR3 size: 16 residues. CDR1 is SGHRS, CDR2 YFSETQ, per germline. J lost 1 base, V lost 2 bases, and 8 bases had no gene match. The DNA of the CDR3 is TGCGCCAGCAGCTTCGGACAGGCGGTTGGGAACACTGAAGCTTTCTTT. This sequence encodes CASSFGQAVGNTEAFF.

The chain is built from TRBV5-1 and TRBJ2-7; a possible D gene is TRBD1 (6 bases). Per the germline V gene, CDR1 is SGHRS and CDR2 is YFSETQ. The CDR3 consists of 13 residues. The V and J ends lost 4 bases and 1 base respectively, with 9 bases between them. This CDR3 is CASSPGHSYEQYF. The CDR3, as DNA: TGCGCCAGCAGCCCGGGACATTCCTACGAGCAGTACTTC.

This clonotype has more than one count but fewer than ten. V is TRBV12-3 or TRBV12-4 and J is TRBJ1-5; 8 positions match TRBD1. J gave up 2 bases and V 5 bases, and 5 bases lay outside the gene matches. The CDR3 runs 15 residues. This chain's CDR3 is CASSLGTGGNQPQHF. The CDR3 region has the DNA TGTGCCAGCAGTCTTGGGACAGGAGGCAATCAGCCCCAGCATTTT.

This chain joins TRBV10-3 and TRBJ2-5, with TRBD2 identical over 7 bases. The CDR3 is made up of 15 amino acids. The ends lost 8 bases at V and 0 bases at J; junction bases unmatched: 9. Germline V gene sequence: CDR1 ENHRY, CDR2 SYGVKD. The CDR3 DNA reads as TGTGCCATCCGGGCAGTGGGAGGGGACCAAGAGACCCAGTACTTC. It specifies CAIRAVGGDQETQYF.

This clonotype appeared a single time. The chain links TRBV12-3 or TRBV12-4 to TRBJ1-2; D is uncertain. The V and J ends lost 2 bases and 8 bases respectively, with 12 bases between them. CDR3 length equals 13 residues. CDR3 nucleotide sequence: TGTGCCAGCAGTTTAAAGAGGGTTCAGGGCTACACCTTC. It yields the protein CASSLKRVQGYTF.